This TCR beta chain was identified in a study of blood T cells in healthy people across ages. Study findings and constraints: Compared with aged donors, long-lived donors showed fewer expanded clones, suggesting selection.

The germline CDR1 and CDR2 sequences are LGHNA and YNFKEQ. The ends were cut back, 4 bases at V and 4 bases at J, with 9 bases in the middle. The length of the CDR3 is 13 residues. Each donor's blood draw was around 9.2 milliliters of peripheral blood. This clonotype was counted between two and nine times. No antigen is known for it. With a J-beta primer mix and a sample-barcoded 5' primer, a second PCR ran about 7 to 12 cycles. Tagging of each cDNA molecule was performed by a template-switch adaptor with 12 random nucleotides. All samples gave at least 2.5 million CDR3-containing paired-end reads. TCRdb used MiXCR to reprocess the 5' RACE reads, holding one entry per CDR3 protein. Of 760,000 or so distinct CDR3 sequences listed, roughly 25% were seen once; the top ten hold more than 8.5%. In addition, the sample was reused for a study of T cells of mothers and their children.

The sequencing sample was made of blood. The receptor comes from a boy between 10 and 17 years old in good health. The genes are TRBV4-2 and TRBJ2-3, with D unresolved. CDR3 coding DNA: TGTGCCAGCAGCCCTAAGTACCCAGATACGCAGTATTTT. Its translation is CASSPKYPDTQYF.